The 9 T cell receptor beta chains given below trace back to one sample, sequenced in a study of shared clonotypes between healthy human individuals. Measured with immunoSEQ multiplex PCR; TCRdb has only the in-frame clones, and not every one. This sample yields more than 2 million clones, of which approximately 95% are seen a single time; 1% to 1.3% belongs to the top ten. CD8 cells regarded as naive lacked CD45RO, were positively chosen for CCR7, and omitted terminally differentiated effector memory CD45RA+ cells. The sequenced material came from naive CD8+ T cells sorted from blood. The source of these receptors is a man younger than 30 in good health.

The rearrangement links TRBV4-3 to TRBJ2-7, with a possible D match to TRBD2 (6 bases). CDR3 length: 16 amino acids. The V end was cut by 0 bases, the J end by 8 bases, with 20 bases between. Germline V gene data show CDR1 as LGHNA and CDR2 as YSLEER. As DNA, the CDR3 is TGCGCCAGCAGCCAAGATCGTACCAGCGGAGGGGCTCAGCAGTACTTC. Protein: CASSQDRTSGGAQQYF.

The count of this clone is one. The rearrangement links TRBV7-8 to TRBJ2-7; D gene unclear. Germline-derived CDR1 and CDR2 are SGHVS and FQNEAQ. CDR3 length: 13 residues. V lost 0 bases to trimming and J lost 3 bases, with 6 bases between them. In nucleotides, the CDR3 is TGTGCCAGCAGCTTAGCGGTGCGCTACGAGCAGTACTTC. This translates into CASSLAVRYEQYF.

The chain couples TRBV10-3 to TRBJ2-5, with D unresolved. With 9 bases removed from V and 0 bases from J, the gap between germline ends came to 11 bases. Per the germline V gene, CDR1 is ENHRY and CDR2 is SYGVKD. CDR3 length: 13 residues. This chain's CDR3 is CAIGAANQETQYF. For the CDR3, the DNA is TGTGCCATTGGAGCAGCGAACCAAGAGACCCAGTACTTC.

This sequence joins TRBV30 and TRBJ2-7, with no clear D. The germline V gene has CDR1 GTSNPN and CDR2 SVGIG (reference sequence). CDR3 size: 12 residues. The V end lost 0 bases, the J end lost 4 bases, and 7 bases lay between the germline ends. In nucleotides, the CDR3 is TGTGCCTGGAGTGTTAGCTTTTACGAGCAGTACTTC. It translates to CAWSVSFYEQYF. The full variable domain, rest sourced from reference TRBV30 and TRBJ2-7, is SQTIHQWPATLVQPVGSPLSLECTVEGTSNPNLYWYRQAAGRGLQLLFYSVGIGQISSEVPQNLSASRPQDRQFILSSKKLLLSDSGFYLCAWSVSFYEQYFGPGTRLTVT.

In regard to this clone: The same CDR3 also results from other DNA sequences found in this sample. The rearrangement links TRBV6-5 to TRBJ2-1, with D tentatively TRBD2 (5 bases). This CDR3 has 14 residues. Germline V gene lookup returns CDR1 MNHEY and CDR2 SVGAGI. Trimming shortened V by 0 bases and J by 3 bases, and 6 bases separated the two germline ends. The CDR3 here is CASSYSRDYNEQFF. CDR3 sequence (DNA): TGTGCCAGCAGTTACTCGAGGGACTACAATGAGCAGTTCTTC.

In this sample, this clone turned up once. The genes are TRBV4-1 and TRBJ2-7, with 10 nucleotides matching TRBD2. Germline CDR1 is MGHRA and CDR2 is YSYEKL. V lost 1 base to trimming and J lost 1 base; unmatched junction nucleotides: 4. This CDR3 contains 16 residues. Here the CDR3 reads CASSQGSGGPSYEQYF. Written as DNA, the CDR3 is TGCGCCAGCAGCCAAGGTAGCGGGGGGCCTTCCTACGAGCAGTACTTC.

The gene calls are TRBV5-5 and TRBJ1-3; D is possibly TRBD1 (5 bases). Trimming removed 0 bases at V and 8 bases at J, with 15 bases between. The germline V gene encodes CDR1 SGHKS and CDR2 YYEKEE (reference sequence). This CDR3 region has 15 residues. The CDR3 protein is CASSLGMEGLDTIYF. The CDR3 bases are TGTGCCAGCAGCTTGGGCATGGAGGGGCTGGACACCATATATTTT.

The J gene is TRBJ2-7, the V gene TRBV6-1; D not resolved. The CDR3 sequence is 12 residues long. Germline CDR1 reads MNHNS; CDR2 reads SASEGT. Trimming took 5 bases from V and 3 from J, leaving 8 bases between them. For the CDR3, the DNA is TGTGCCAGCAGTCCCTGGCTCTACGAGCAGTACTTC. Translating it yields CASSPWLYEQYF.

The chain joins TRBV6-5 to TRBJ2-7, with D possibly being TRBD1 or TRBD2 (6 bases each). Trimming took 4 bases from V and 6 from J, leaving 13 bases between them. This CDR3 has 13 residues. In germline, CDR1 is MNHEY, CDR2 SVGAGI. The CDR3 sequence: CASSFEGGGEQYF. Here the CDR3 DNA reads TGTGCCAGCAGTTTTGAGGGGGGAGGCGAGCAGTACTTC.